Sequencing of this T cell receptor beta chain was carried out in a study of shared clonotypes between healthy human individuals (dated by TCRdb to 2020 to 2022). Looking at the study overall: The cohort included three men and a couple of women between 18 and 49 years of age. Libraries were prepared and TCR repertoires were sequenced by different laboratories using diverse techniques, in order to increase sequencing depth and limit assay-specific biases. Per donor, three plates each were used for CD4 naive and CD4 memory, two for CD8 naive, and one for CD8 memory. To estimate repertoire size and how much clonotypes are shared between individuals, the study performed deep sequencing of blood TCR repertoires from five healthy adults. Each donor's leukapheresis produced roughly between about 0.9 and 9.5 billion PBMCs.

The paper's findings and limits, for the study overall: Higher generation probabilities were observed for clonotypes shared by all four sorted-subset donors than for non-shared clonotypes. Because the study included a small number of donors, the genetic and exposure-history diversity represented was limited. Sampling was limited to blood, and TCR repertoires in tissue likely differ from TCR repertoires in blood. Naive subsets generally had larger estimated clonotype richness than memory subsets did. Rarefaction of sorted-subset datasets indicated incomplete sequencing despite the large sequencing depth. Pairwise subsampling indicated that sequencing depth was expected to affect the degree of clonotype sharing among donors. When several donors were compared, the shared fraction of clonotypes was around 5.1% for naive CD4, approximately 3.5% for naive CD8, roughly 2.5% for memory CD4, and 0.35% to 0.4% for memory CD8.

TCR CDR3 regions were amplified from genomic DNA by multiplex PCR using the deep immunoSEQ assay. Extracted genomic DNA from each cell subset was spread evenly across all wells of several immunoSEQ 96-well plates, with each plate serving as a replicate. For sorted subsets, 150 to 250 ng of genomic DNA, equivalent to 25,000 to 35,000 T cell genomes, went into each replicate PCR. The purified libraries were quantified using a Qubit 3.0 fluorometer, sized with a Bioanalyzer 2100, and then quantified again using the KAPA Library Quantification kit. Every immunoSEQ 96-well plate was sequenced on a dedicated single-read 150-cycle Illumina NextSeq 550 flow cell. Under the source paper's analysis protocol: The immunoSEQ output contained only junctional sequences without quality scores, so filtering could not match that applied to full-length reads. Sequences were annotated with PyIR, a Python wrapper for IgBLAST v1.9, and V/J genes and CDR3 were assigned using IMGT germline references. Reads were filtered out if the reads had weak V/J assignments (E-value above 1e-6), no CDR3, stop codons, out-of-frame junctions, or ambiguous translated residues. V3J clonotypes were defined by identical inferred V gene, J gene, and CDR3 amino acid sequence. To compute the percentage overlap between repertoires, the number of shared unique clonotypes was divided by the size of the smaller repertoire. RTK rarefaction, the Chao1 estimator, and Recon v2.1 estimates of unobserved clonotypes were used to assess repertoire richness. Generation probabilities were computed with OLGA for all TCRbeta clonotypes obtained by the gDNA method from four donors. In TCRdb, the immuneACCESS table is reduced to in-frame sequences with V and J assigned. These tables do not hold every clone; where another copy was compared, an unresolved V gene accounts for under half, and the others remain unexplained. Clone size and V and J calls were adopted from that table, with D and trimming inferred from the DNA. Present in this sample are more than 1.2 million clones, 98% to 99% of which were seen just once. The biggest ten clones account for 0.36% of the sample.

The CDR3, from cysteine to phenylalanine, totals 15 residues. Of all the DNA, just the CDR3 is kept, 45 bases in frame from base 1. The germline V gene specifies SGHRS as CDR1 and YFSETQ as CDR2. Trimming takes 4 bases from V and 4 bases from J, and the germline ends sit 14 bases apart. Donors were healthy HIV-negative adults with no recently reported acute infections or vaccinations. Only Caucasian adults living in Nashville, Tennessee, USA were represented among the donors. Magnetic negative selection was used to enrich CD4+ T cells, after which naive cells were positively selected on CD45RA and the negative fraction became the memory subset. Blood was obtained by leukapheresis, after which PBMCs were separated by Ficoll-Histopaque density gradient centrifugation and cryopreserved in liquid nitrogen vapor phase. Analytical flow cytometry was used to check the purity and quantity of every magnetically sorted T cell population. Genomic DNA was isolated from each sorted fraction and quantified by UV absorbance on a Nanodrop 2000c.

Remarks on this clone: This receptor's antigen is unknown. One base away there is no much larger clone; base qualities are not given.

The V and J genes are TRBV5-1 and TRBJ1-4; TRBD1 might be the D gene, on 6 matching bases. This receptor was obtained from a man under 40 in good health. Material: naive CD4+ T cells sorted from blood. This specimen's cell subset or site label, interpreted: CD45RA+ positively selected. The encoded CDR3 is CASSGRDTHNEKLFF. The bases are TGCGCCAGCAGCGGAAGGGACACTCATAATGAAAAACTGTTTTTT.